This T cell receptor (beta chain) comes out of a study of a mutant IDH1 vaccine in newly diagnosed glioma. On the study more broadly: Radiotherapy alone preceded vaccination by 4-6 weeks; alternatively, vaccination started with temozolomide cycles. Patients under treatment included around 60% males and approximately 40% females and had a mean age of about 37 years. Receipt of radiotherapy, temozolomide, or both preceded the study, and most received both.

Note on this clone: Its specificity is not known.

The time point was: week 5, during vaccination. Vaccination used 300 ug of mutant IDH1 20-mer peptide per dose, with topical imiquimod. The astrocytomas were IDH1-mutant, ATRX-negative, and WHO grade 3 or 4. The data were produced by immunoSEQ multiplex PCR, yet TCRdb's version contains in-frame clones alone and is incomplete. The sample holds around 46,000 clones, around four fifths seen once. Germline V gene sequence: CDR1 LNHNV, CDR2 YYDKDF (reference sequence). The junction had 3 bases not matched to a gene; V was cut back by 4 bases and J by 5 bases. The CDR3 covers 14 residues. Here the sequenced sample was PBMCs, taken from a glioma patient whose treatment included an IDH1 peptide vaccine. This chain connects TRBV15 to TRBJ2-3; 10 bases map to TRBD2. The TCR sequence derives from a man aged 50 to 60 with glioma. The CDR3 DNA follows: TGTGCCACCAGCATTCGACTAGCGGGAGATACGCAGTATTTT. This translates into CATSIRLAGDTQYF.